These T cell receptor beta chains were read from a single sample in a study of blood T cell repertoires in COVID-19. The protocol was immunoSEQ multiplex PCR, while the TCRdb copy is restricted to in-frame clones and leaves out a portion. The sample records 130,000 to 150,000 clones, around 80% being singletons. Sequencing was carried out using peripheral blood. All receptors come from a man between 60 and 75 years old with acute or convalescent COVID-19. Each CDR3 is given with its conserved first and last residue. D genes are given only for firm matches. A clone size is listed for some rows: how often the clone was seen (once, few, many), or a class if it is expanded.

V: TRBV6-5; size: -; J: TRBJ2-7; D: TRBD1; DNA: TGTGCCAGCAACGGACAGGGAAGGTACGAGCAGTACTTC; CDR3: CASNGQGRYEQYF
V: TRBV7-9; size: once; J: TRBJ2-7; D: TRBD2; DNA: TGTGCCAGCAGCTGGGGGACTAGCGGGGACGAGCAGTACTTC; CDR3: CASSWGTSGDEQYF
V: TRBV20-1; size: few; J: TRBJ1-4; D: -; DNA: TGCAGTGCTAGTGAGGGAGCTAATGAAAAACTGTTTTTT; CDR3: CSASEGANEKLFF
V: TRBV6-5; size: -; J: TRBJ1-5; D: -; DNA: TGTGCCAGCACAGGGTCCCTCAATCAGCCCCAGCATTTT; CDR3: CASTGSLNQPQHF
V: TRBV6-6; size: few; J: TRBJ2-6; D: TRBD1; DNA: TGTGCCAGCAGTCTCGGGACAGGGCCCTCTGGGGCCAACGTCCTGACTTTC; CDR3: CASSLGTGPSGANVLTF
V: TRBV7-2; size: -; J: TRBJ1-3; D: -; DNA: TGTGCCAGCAGCTCCGACAGTAGCTCTGGAAACACCATATATTTT; CDR3: CASSSDSSSGNTIYF
V: TRBV5-1; size: -; J: TRBJ1-1; D: -; DNA: TGCGCCAGCAGCTCTCTGACAGATTGGGCCACTGAAGCTTTCTTT; CDR3: CASSSLTDWATEAFF
V: TRBV4-1; size: few; J: TRBJ1-6; D: -; DNA: TGCGCCAGCAGCCAACCGGGACTGGTTAATTCACCCCTCCACTTT; CDR3: CASSQPGLVNSPLHF
V: TRBV7-8; size: -; J: TRBJ1-4; D: -; DNA: TGTGCCAGCAGCCAAATGGGGACAAGATCGGAAAAACTGTTTTTT; CDR3: CASSQMGTRSEKLFF
V: TRBV28; size: -; J: TRBJ1-4; D: -; DNA: TGTGCCAGCAGTTTAGGCGCGGGAGGAGAAAAACTGTTTTTT; CDR3: CASSLGAGGEKLFF
V: TRBV25-1; size: -; J: TRBJ1-2; D: TRBD1; DNA: TGTGCCAGCAGTTCGGGACAGAACTATGGCTACACCTTC; CDR3: CASSSGQNYGYTF
V: TRBV5-5; size: -; J: TRBJ2-7; D: TRBD1; DNA: TGTGCCAGCAGCGCTGCTAGGACAGGGGATACCTACGAGCAGTACTTC; CDR3: CASSAARTGDTYEQYF
V: TRBV24-1; size: few; J: TRBJ2-1; D: TRBD2; DNA: TGTGCCACCAGTGATTCCCCTCCGGGAGGAATTTACAATGAGCAGTTCTTC; CDR3: CATSDSPPGGIYNEQFF
V: TRBV7-2; size: -; J: TRBJ2-1; D: TRBD2; DNA: TGTGCCAGCAGACCGAGCGGGAACTCCTACAATGAGCAGTTCTTC; CDR3: CASRPSGNSYNEQFF
V: TRBV6-4; size: few; J: TRBJ2-7; D: TRBD1; DNA: TGTGCCAGCAACAACAACAGGGGCGAGCAGTACTTC; CDR3: CASNNNRGEQYF
V: TRBV10-3; size: -; J: TRBJ2-2; D: TRBD2; DNA: TGTGCCATCAGTCTTAGACTAGCGGGAGAAAGTGTCACCGGGGAGCTGTTTTTT; CDR3: CAISLRLAGESVTGELFF
V: TRBV5-1; size: -; J: TRBJ1-1; D: -; DNA: TGCGCCAGCAGCTTGGAGGGGGAGAACACTGAAGCTTTCTTT; CDR3: CASSLEGENTEAFF
V: TRBV7-9; size: -; J: TRBJ1-1; D: TRBD1; DNA: TGTGCCAGCAGCCTGGGACAGGGCACTGAAGCTTTCTTT; CDR3: CASSLGQGTEAFF
V: TRBV5-4; size: once; J: TRBJ1-1; D: TRBD1; DNA: TGTGCCAGCAGCCCGGCCGGGACAGGGGGCCTAGCTTTCTTT; CDR3: CASSPAGTGGLAFF
V: TRBV30; size: -; J: TRBJ2-7; D: TRBD1; DNA: TGTGCCTGGAGACCGGGACAGGGGATCTCCTACGAGCAGTACTTC; CDR3: CAWRPGQGISYEQYF
V: TRBV7-3; size: -; J: TRBJ2-1; D: TRBD1; DNA: TGTGCCAGCAGCCCACAGGGGGCATCCTACAATGAGCAGTTCTTC; CDR3: CASSPQGASYNEQFF
V: TRBV28; size: once; J: TRBJ2-3; D: TRBD2; DNA: TGTGCCAGCAGTTCCTCTAGCGGGAGGGCGATTTCCACAGATACGCAGTATTTT; CDR3: CASSSSSGRAISTDTQYF
V: TRBV28; size: -; J: TRBJ2-3; D: -; DNA: TGTGCCAGCAGTTTATACCCGGGAGTAGGCACAGATACGCAGTATTTT; CDR3: CASSLYPGVGTDTQYF
V: TRBV10-3; size: -; J: TRBJ2-3; D: -; DNA: TGTGCCATCAGTGAGCCAACTCCTAGCATGGGAGATACGCAGTATTTT; CDR3: CAISEPTPSMGDTQYF
V: TRBV9; size: -; J: TRBJ2-5; D: -; DNA: TGTGCCAGCAGCGTAGAAGGAGGACTCATAGAGACCCAGTACTTC; CDR3: CASSVEGGLIETQYF
V: TRBV28; size: few; J: TRBJ1-6; D: -; DNA: TGTGCCAGCAGGGTCTTACAGGGCCGACCCCGGAATTCACCCCTCCACTTT; CDR3: CASRVLQGRPRNSPLHF
V: TRBV27; size: -; J: TRBJ1-5; D: -; DNA: TGTGCCAGCAGTTCCGGGACATCTCCTCAGTCCCAGCATTTT; CDR3: CASSSGTSPQSQHF
V: TRBV20-1; size: -; J: TRBJ2-2; D: TRBD2; DNA: TGCAGTGCTAGTAGCGGGAAGAACACCGGGGAGCTGTTTTTT; CDR3: CSASSGKNTGELFF
V: TRBV7-3; size: -; J: TRBJ1-1; D: -; DNA: TGTGCCAGCAGCCCGGGACTGCAGAACACTGAAGCTTTCTTT; CDR3: CASSPGLQNTEAFF
V: TRBV24-1; size: -; J: TRBJ1-2; D: -; DNA: TGTGCCACCGGGTTTGGGGGCGCTAATGGCTACACCTTC; CDR3: CATGFGGANGYTF
V: TRBV6-5; size: -; J: TRBJ2-2; D: TRBD2; DNA: TGTGCCAGCATGGATGGCGGGAGAAAGACCGGGGAGCTGTTTTTT; CDR3: CASMDGGRKTGELFF
V: TRBV6-5; size: -; J: TRBJ1-4; D: -; DNA: TGTGCCAGCAGTCTTGAGGGGGAGGAAAAACTGTTTTTT; CDR3: CASSLEGEEKLFF
V: TRBV4-1; size: -; J: TRBJ1-2; D: -; DNA: TGCGCCAGCAGCCAACCCGGCGCGGCCGGTGGGAACTATGGCTACACCTTC; CDR3: CASSQPGAAGGNYGYTF
V: TRBV27; size: -; J: TRBJ2-2; D: -; DNA: TGTGCCAGCAGCCCTCGGACTTTGGGAACCGGGGAGCTGTTTTTT; CDR3: CASSPRTLGTGELFF
V: TRBV4-1; size: -; J: TRBJ1-6; D: -; DNA: TGCGCCAGCAGCCCCTCCGGTAGGGAGGGTTCACCCCTCCACTTT; CDR3: CASSPSGREGSPLHF
V: TRBV5-1; size: -; J: TRBJ2-6; D: -; DNA: TGCGCCAGCAGCTTGACCGGACAGCTGAGCTCTGGGGCCAACGTCCTGACTTTC; CDR3: CASSLTGQLSSGANVLTF
V: TRBV10-2; size: few; J: TRBJ2-7; D: -; DNA: TGCGCCAGCAGTGAGTCCGGGACATTAGCCGAGCAGTACTTC; CDR3: CASSESGTLAEQYF
V: TRBV5-4; size: -; J: TRBJ2-5; D: TRBD1; DNA: TGTGCCAGCAGCTTGGCGGCAGGGGGTTGGCAAGAGACCCAGTACTTC; CDR3: CASSLAAGGWQETQYF
V: TRBV20-1; size: -; J: TRBJ1-6; D: -; DNA: TGCAGTGCTAGTCAGGGTTCTAATTCACCCCTCCACTTT; CDR3: CSASQGSNSPLHF
V: TRBV6-2/TRBV6-3; size: -; J: TRBJ1-1; D: -; DNA: TGTGCCAGCAGTTACGACGGGGACACTGAAGCTTTCTTT; CDR3: CASSYDGDTEAFF
V: TRBV10-3; size: -; J: TRBJ2-7; D: -; DNA: TGTGCCATCAGTGAGTCGGCGGCAGGGAATTACCGCGAGCAGTACTTC; CDR3: CAISESAAGNYREQYF
V: TRBV7-2; size: -; J: TRBJ1-2; D: -; DNA: TGTGCCAGCAGCTTAGCCGGGATTGACTATGGCTACACCTTC; CDR3: CASSLAGIDYGYTF
V: TRBV30; size: once; J: TRBJ2-4; D: TRBD2; DNA: TGTGCCTGGAGTTCTCCGCGGGCTAGCGGGAGGGGTACCCAAAACATTCAGTACTTC; CDR3: CAWSSPRASGRGTQNIQYF
V: TRBV28; size: -; J: TRBJ1-2; D: -; DNA: TGTGCCAGCAGTTTAAACGGGAGAGTCAGCTATGGCTACACCTTC; CDR3: CASSLNGRVSYGYTF
V: TRBV6-5; size: -; J: TRBJ2-3; D: -; DNA: TGTGCCAGCAGTTACCTGGGCAGCCCCACAGATACGCAGTATTTT; CDR3: CASSYLGSPTDTQYF
V: TRBV3-1/TRBV3-2; size: -; J: TRBJ2-7; D: -; DNA: TGTGCCAGCAGCGGGGACTTTGAGGGATACGAGCAGTACTTC; CDR3: CASSGDFEGYEQYF
V: TRBV19; size: -; J: TRBJ1-5; D: -; DNA: TGTGCCAGTAGACAGGGATTCCAGCCCCAGCATTTT; CDR3: CASRQGFQPQHF
V: TRBV28; size: -; J: TRBJ1-4; D: -; DNA: TGTGCCAGCAGTGCCCGAGGCCGACCAAATGAAAAACTGTTTTTT; CDR3: CASSARGRPNEKLFF
V: TRBV15; size: -; J: TRBJ1-2; D: TRBD1; DNA: TGTGCCACCAGCAGGGGGACAGGGAGAGGCTATGGCTACACCTTC; CDR3: CATSRGTGRGYGYTF
V: TRBV19; size: few; J: TRBJ2-7; D: TRBD1; DNA: TGTGCCAGTAAACCGGGACAGGGGTACGAGCAGTACTTC; CDR3: CASKPGQGYEQYF
V: TRBV6-2/TRBV6-3; size: once; J: TRBJ1-2; D: -; DNA: TGTGCCAGCAGTTACCCCCAAGACAGGCTACGCGGCTACACCTTC; CDR3: CASSYPQDRLRGYTF
V: TRBV2; size: -; J: TRBJ1-4; D: -; DNA: TGTGCCAGCAGTGTACCGGGACACGGAAATGAAAAACTGTTTTTT; CDR3: CASSVPGHGNEKLFF
V: TRBV5-1; size: once; J: TRBJ2-7; D: TRBD2; DNA: TGCGCCAGCCAGCGGGTTAGCGGGAACGGGGAGCAGTACTTC; CDR3: CASQRVSGNGEQYF
V: TRBV5-1; size: -; J: TRBJ1-1; D: TRBD1; DNA: TGCGCCAGCAGCCAGACAGGGGCTGAAGCTTTCTTT; CDR3: CASSQTGAEAFF
V: TRBV28; size: -; J: TRBJ1-1; D: -; DNA: TGTGCCAGCAGGATATCCGGCCCGGGAAGGACTGAAGCTTTCTTT; CDR3: CASRISGPGRTEAFF
V: TRBV5-1; size: -; J: TRBJ1-1; D: -; DNA: TGCGCCAGCAGCTTGGACAGGATGAACACTGAAGCTTTCTTT; CDR3: CASSLDRMNTEAFF
V: TRBV6-5; size: -; J: TRBJ1-5; D: TRBD1; DNA: TGTGCCAGCAGTAGACAGGGAGGTGATCAGCCCCAGCATTTT; CDR3: CASSRQGGDQPQHF
V: TRBV30; size: -; J: TRBJ2-3; D: -; DNA: TGTGCCTGGAACCGGGGGGCAACAGATACGCAGTATTTT; CDR3: CAWNRGATDTQYF
V: TRBV9; size: few; J: TRBJ1-5; D: -; DNA: TGTGCCAGCAGCGTAGGCCAGGGAACGGGCCGAGAGCCCCAGCATTTT; CDR3: CASSVGQGTGREPQHF